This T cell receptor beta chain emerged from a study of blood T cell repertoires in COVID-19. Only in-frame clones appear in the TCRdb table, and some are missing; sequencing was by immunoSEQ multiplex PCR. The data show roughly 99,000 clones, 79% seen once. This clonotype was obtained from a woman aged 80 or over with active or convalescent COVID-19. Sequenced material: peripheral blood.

The CDR3 loop reads CATESGGRHTDTQYF. CDR3 DNA sequence: TGTGCCACTGAGTCTGGTGGCAGACACACAGATACGCAGTATTTT. The V and J genes are TRBV24-1 and TRBJ2-3; D gene uncertain. Germline CDR1 KGHDR, CDR2 SFDVKD. With 10 bases removed from V and 2 bases from J, the gap between germline ends came to 18 bases. The CDR3 sequence is 15 residues long.